This TCR beta chain originates from a study of T cells in Graves' hyperthyroidism and ophthalmopathy. The length of the CDR3 is 11 residues. Germline V gene data show CDR1 as SGHNT and CDR2 as YYREEE (reference sequence). V was trimmed by 0 bases and J by 8 bases, leaving 5 bases between them. RNA transcripts were the template for amplifying TCR beta CDR3 regions. The TCR CDR3 was amplified in a first-round RT-PCR using the HTBI primer set. Each CDR3 protein gets one entry after TCRdb re-called the multiplex PCR reads with MiXCR. The sample lists roughly 500,000 distinct CDR3 sequences, 40% to 55% occurring once. This clonotype was recorded many times.

This chain connects TRBV5-4 to TRBJ1-1; tentatively, D is TRBD1 (5 bases). Input material: peripheral blood or thyroid tissue (not recorded which). This TCR was recovered from an adult woman with Graves' disease, either hyperthyroidism or ophthalmopathy (not recorded which). The CDR3 bases are TGTGCCAGCAGCTTGGGACAGGAAGCTTTCTTT. Amino acid sequence: CASSLGQEAFF.